The 32 T cell receptor beta chains in this list originate from one sample, sequenced in a study of blood T cell repertoires in COVID-19. Some clones are missing from TCRdb's copy, which holds only in-frame ones; the method was immunoSEQ multiplex PCR. The sample records about 190,000 clones, roughly 80% being singletons. Sequencing was carried out using peripheral blood. These TCRs come from a man aged 55 to 70 with active or convalescent COVID-19.

The chain uses TRBV6-2 or TRBV6-3 and TRBJ1-5; TRBD1 is a possible D gene (6 bases). Deletions cut 5 bases from V and 1 base from J, with 12 bases between. The CDR3 has 15 residues. CDR1 and CDR2 (germline): MNHEY, SVGEGT. The DNA for the CDR3 is TGTGCCAGCAGTGAGCACAGGGTCAGCAATCAGCCCCAGCATTTT. This codes for CASSEHRVSNQPQHF.

V usage is TRBV5-1 and J usage is TRBJ2-3, with 13 bases matching TRBD2. Trimming at V came to 4 bases and at J to 4 bases, leaving 18 bases not matched to a gene. Germline loops: CDR1 SGHRS, CDR2 YFSETQ. The CDR3 is 20 residues long. The CDR3 nucleotides are TGCGCCAGCAGCCCCTCTCTGGGGGGACTAGCGGGACTGGAGCCAGATACGCAGTATTTT. It codes for CASSPSLGGLAGLEPDTQYF. Filled out from reference TRBV5-1 and TRBJ2-3, the complete variable domain reads KAGVTQTPRYLIKTRGQQVTLSCSPISGHRSVSWYQQTPGQGLQFLFEYFSETQRNKGNFPGRFSGRQFSNSRSEMNVSTLELGDSALYLCASSPSLGGLAGLEPDTQYFGPGTRLTVL.

This rearrangement joins TRBV7-9 to TRBJ2-1; 7 bases fit TRBD2. The CDR3 covers 16 residues. J gave up 7 bases and V 2 bases, and 11 bases lay outside the gene matches. Germline CDR1 SEHNR, CDR2 FQNEAQ (reference sequence). CDR3 nucleotide sequence: TGTGCCAGCAGCTTACCGTCTAGCGGTGCTGTTAATGAGCAGTTCTTC. Amino acids: CASSLPSSGAVNEQFF.

This clone was detected only a few times. The rearrangement joins TRBV11-3 to TRBJ2-5; D might be TRBD1 (6 bases). Germline lookup yields CDR1 SGHNT and CDR2 YENEEA. CDR3 size: 15 residues. V lost 6 bases and J 1 base, leaving 15 bases between the germline ends. In nucleotides, the CDR3 is TGTGCCAGCAGTCATTCTGCAGGGGTCCAAGAGACCCAGTACTTC. Protein: CASSHSAGVQETQYF.

The chain couples TRBV9 to TRBJ2-3; 10 bases fit TRBD2. V was clipped by 7 bases and J by 5 bases; unmatched bases: 10. This CDR3 has 15 residues. Germline assignment: CDR1 SGDLS and CDR2 YYNGEE. The CDR3: CASSQSGRAGDTQYF. The CDR3 DNA reads as TGTGCCAGCTCGCAGAGCGGGAGGGCAGGAGATACGCAGTATTTT.

V gene TRBV29-1 combines with J gene TRBJ2-3; D is perhaps TRBD2 (6 bases). V was pared by 4 bases and J by 8 bases, with 22 bases between. The CDR3 has 15 amino acids. Germline V gene data show CDR1 as SQVTM and CDR2 as ANQGSEA. CDR3: CSVGSDGGASGTQYF. In DNA, the CDR3 is TGCAGCGTTGGGTCGGACGGAGGGGCTTCGGGTACGCAGTATTTT.

The V call is TRBV18, the J call TRBJ2-1; possibly TRBD1 for D (7 bases). Trimming shortened V by 3 bases and J by 8 bases, and 23 bases separated the two germline ends. CDR1 KGHSH and CDR2 LQKENI come from the germline V gene. The CDR3 spans 17 residues. Here the CDR3 DNA reads TGTGCCAGCTCACCTCGTAAAGGGGCAGGGGGGTCGGATGAGCAGTTCTTC. Protein product: CASSPRKGAGGSDEQFF. Full variable domain (outside the CDR3, taken from reference TRBV18 and TRBJ2-1): NAGVMQNPRHLVRRRGQEARLRCSPMKGHSHVYWYRQLPEEGLKFMVYLQKENIIDESGMPKERFSAEFPKEGPSILRIQQVVRGDSAAYFCASSPRKGAGGSDEQFFGPGTRLTVL.

CDR3 sequence reads: CASSPWGRGNPTNEKLFF. The CDR3 coding sequence is TGTGCCAGCAGCCCCTGGGGCAGGGGGAACCCAACTAATGAAAAACTGTTTTTT. The chain carries TRBV7-2 and TRBJ1-4, with 7 bases lining up with TRBD1. The trim removed 5 bases at V and 0 bases at J, leaving 12 bases unmatched. Germline CDR1 reads SGHTA; CDR2 reads FQGNSA. The CDR3 extends over 18 amino acids.

This clone has a count of ten or more. Other DNA sequences in the same sample also yield this CDR3. The chain links TRBV7-3 to TRBJ1-3; D is perhaps TRBD1 (5 bases). The germline V gene has CDR1 SGHTA and CDR2 FQGTGA. The CDR3 is 14 residues long. Trimming shortened V by 2 bases and J by 1 base, and 6 bases separated the two germline ends. The CDR3 nucleotides are TGTGCCAGCAGCTTAGGGGGGTCTGGAAACACCATATATTTT. It codes for CASSLGGSGNTIYF.

The CDR3 DNA sequence: TGTGCCAGCAGTGAGTCCCGACAGGGAGGTGAAGCTTTCTTT. This gives the protein CASSESRQGGEAFF. The chain employs TRBV2 and TRBJ1-1, with 7 bases matching TRBD1. CDR1 is SNHLY, CDR2 FYNNEI, per germline. The J segment lost 7 bases and the V segment lost 3 bases, leaving 8 bases of the junction unmatched. The CDR3 is 14 amino acids.

A few counts support this clone. The chain carries TRBV6-2 or TRBV6-3 and TRBJ2-3, with 10 bases matching TRBD2. The ends lost 6 bases at V and 6 bases at J; junction bases unmatched: 9. Germline V lookup: CDR1 MNHEY, CDR2 SVGEGT. The CDR3 extends over 15 amino acids. CDR3: CASSLTSGQADTQYF. The DNA for the CDR3 is TGTGCCAGCAGCCTGACTAGCGGGCAAGCGGATACGCAGTATTTT.

This clone was recorded a few times. The V and J genes are TRBV28 and TRBJ2-5, with D possibly TRBD2 on 7 matching bases. V lost 8 bases, J lost 2 bases, and 15 bases lay in between. The CDR3 has 14 amino acids. Germline V gene sequence: CDR1 MDHEN, CDR2 SYDVKM. CDR3 DNA sequence: TGTGCCAGCGGGGGCGGGAGTGATCAAGAGACCCAGTACTTC. It codes for CASGGGSDQETQYF.

The chain uses TRBV7-2 and TRBJ1-2, with TRBD1 identical over 7 bases. CDR1 and CDR2 (germline): SGHTA, FQGNSA. Trimming took 4 bases from V and 0 from J; bases not matched to a gene: 8. There are 16 residues in the CDR3. The CDR3 is CASSSTGVYSNYGYTF. CDR3 DNA sequence: TGTGCCAGCAGCTCCACAGGGGTATATTCTAACTATGGCTACACCTTC.

The chain joins TRBV6-5 to TRBJ1-2; TRBD1 is a possible D gene (5 bases). Germline-derived CDR1 and CDR2 are MNHEY and SVGAGI. V lost 5 bases and J lost 4, with 14 bases in between. The CDR3 extends over 14 amino acids. The CDR3 nucleotides are TGTGCCAGCAGTATCACCGGTGGGGCCTATGGCTACACCTTC. Its protein product is CASSITGGAYGYTF.

Comments on this clone: This same CDR3 is encoded by further DNA sequences in the sample. The CDR3 reads CASSPGTGEETQYF. CDR3 DNA sequence: TGTGCCAGCTCACCAGGGACAGGGGAGGAGACCCAGTACTTC. This chain uses TRBV18 with TRBJ2-5, with 10 bases fitting TRBD1. CDR1 is KGHSH and CDR2 is LQKENI in the germline V gene. Unmatched junction bases numbered 2, after V lost 2 bases and J lost 5 bases. This CDR3 is 14 amino acids long.

The rearrangement links TRBV7-2 to TRBJ2-7, with 9 bases identical to TRBD1. CDR3 length: 15 amino acids. With 3 bases clipped from V and 1 base from J, the junction kept 4 bases outside the gene matches. From germline, CDR1 is SGHTA and CDR2 FQGNSA. The DNA for the CDR3 is TGTGCCAGCAGCTTGACAGGGGGAGCGTCCTACGAGCAGTACTTC. It is translated as CASSLTGGASYEQYF.

J is TRBJ2-1 and V is TRBV6-2 or TRBV6-3, with 8 bases matching TRBD2. Germline values: CDR1 MNHEY, CDR2 SVGEGT. This CDR3 comprises 16 residues. Losses at the gene ends were 2 bases for V and 7 bases for J; bases not matched to a gene: 10. The CDR3 is CASSYVGRAFLNEQFF. DNA of the CDR3: TGTGCCAGCAGTTACGTCGGGAGGGCCTTTTTAAATGAGCAGTTCTTC.

Concerning this clone itself: The same CDR3 arises from other DNA sequences in this sample as well. This chain uses TRBV20-1 with TRBJ2-7; TRBD1 might be the D (5 bases). There are 10 residues in the CDR3. Trimming pared 2 bases from V and 6 bases from J, leaving 5 bases between. Per germline, CDR1 DFQATT and CDR2 SNEGSKA (reference sequence). CDR3 loop: CSARRGEQYF. CDR3 coding DNA: TGCAGTGCTAGAAGGGGCGAGCAGTACTTC.

The CDR3 region is CAIRNSNTEAFF. The CDR3 DNA reads TGTGCCATCAGGAACTCGAACACTGAAGCTTTCTTT. The chain couples TRBV10-3 to TRBJ1-1; D remains unclear. Germline V gene sequence: CDR1 ENHRY, CDR2 SYGVKD. The germline V and J ends were trimmed by 6 bases and 1 base, with 6 bases remaining between them. The CDR3 is 12 residues long.

The CDR3 reads CASSPSGLADYEQYF. In DNA, the CDR3 is TGTGCCAGCAGCCCCTCGGGACTAGCGGATTACGAGCAGTACTTC. J is TRBJ2-7 and V is TRBV3-1 (or the pseudogene TRBV3-2); TRBD2 matches 11 bases. The V segment lost 4 bases and the J segment 4 bases; nucleotides outside the gene matches: 6. The CDR3 is 15 residues long. Germline V lookup: CDR1 LGHDT, CDR2 YNNKEL (reference sequence).

This chain uses TRBV7-7 with TRBJ2-7, with TRBD2 matching 11 bases. Trimming at V came to 5 bases and at J to 7 bases, leaving 10 bases not matched to a gene. The germline V gene has CDR1 SSHAT and CDR2 FNYEAQ (reference sequence). This CDR3 has 15 amino acids. The CDR3 region has the DNA TGTGCCAGCAGCGCCAGTAGCGGGAGGGGATGGGAGCAGTACTTC. Amino acid sequence: CASSASSGRGWEQYF. The variable domain in full, with the rest retrieved from reference TRBV7-7 and TRBJ2-7, is GAGVSQSPRYKVTKRGQDVTLRCDPISSHATLYWYQQALGQGPEFLTYFNYEAQPDKSGLPSDRFSAERPEGSISTLTIQRTEQRDSAMYRCASSASSGRGWEQYFGPGTRLTVT.

The V gene is TRBV3-1 (or the pseudogene TRBV3-2), the J gene TRBJ2-7; 10 bases agree with TRBD2. There are 14 residues in the CDR3. J was trimmed by 3 bases and V by 1 base; bases with no gene match: 0. Germline CDR1 is LGHDT and CDR2 is YNNKEL (reference sequence). CDR3 in DNA: TGTGCCAGCAGCCAAGGACTAGCGGGCTACGAGCAGTACTTC. This sequence encodes CASSQGLAGYEQYF.

This chain uses TRBV5-1 with TRBJ2-7; weak D call: TRBD1 (5 bases). Germline CDR1 SGHRS, CDR2 YFSETQ. The V end lost 2 bases, the J end lost 2 bases, and 8 bases lay between the germline ends. This CDR3 region has 13 residues. CDR3 region: CASSFTGTYEQYF. The CDR3 DNA reads as TGCGCCAGCAGCTTCACAGGTACCTACGAGCAGTACTTC.

This clone has just a few counts. The chain carries TRBV6-2 or TRBV6-3 and TRBJ1-3, with D possibly being TRBD1 (6 bases). The CDR3 consists of 16 residues. CDR1 MNHEY and CDR2 SVGEGT come from the germline V gene. V dropped 2 bases and J dropped 0 bases, with 11 bases sitting between them. The CDR3 DNA is TGTGCCAGCAGTTACCGACAGGCCAGCTCTGGAAACACCATATATTTT. Its protein product is CASSYRQASSGNTIYF.

The rearrangement uses TRBV7-9 and TRBJ1-2; D perhaps matches TRBD1 (6 bases). In germline, CDR1 is SEHNR, CDR2 FQNEAQ (reference sequence). V lost 5 bases and J lost 6, with 16 bases in between. The CDR3 is 14 residues long. The CDR3 DNA follows: TGTGCCAGCAGCCCGGACGCTCCAGGGGATGGCTACACCTTC. It translates to CASSPDAPGDGYTF.

CDR3 region: CASSPRGLGPSEQYF. The CDR3 coding sequence is TGCGCCAGCAGCCCTAGGGGTTTGGGGCCGAGCGAGCAGTACTTC. V gene TRBV5-1 combines with J gene TRBJ2-7; D is possibly TRBD1 (5 bases). There are 15 residues in the CDR3. Germline V gene data show CDR1 as SGHRS and CDR2 as YFSETQ. V lost 4 bases to trimming and J lost 6 bases, with 20 bases between them.

This clone was counted a few times. This chain uses TRBV6-5 with TRBJ2-7; no definite D call. V lost 0 bases to trimming and J lost 6 bases, with 15 bases between them. CDR1 and CDR2 (germline): MNHEY, SVGAGI. The CDR3 consists of 15 residues. The CDR3 is CASSYSRWAAFEQYF. Here the CDR3 DNA reads TGTGCCAGCAGTTACTCTCGATGGGCAGCCTTCGAGCAGTACTTC.

This sequence joins TRBV24-1 and TRBJ1-5, with TRBD1 as a possible D gene (6 bases). From germline, CDR1 is KGHDR and CDR2 SFDVKD. V lost 4 bases and J lost 6, with 15 bases in between. The CDR3 length is 15 residues. The CDR3 DNA reads as TGTGCCACCAGTGACACCGACAGGCTCGGTCAGCCCCAGCATTTT. Protein sequence: CATSDTDRLGQPQHF.

V usage is TRBV28 and J usage is TRBJ2-7, with D tentatively TRBD2 (6 bases). Per germline, CDR1 MDHEN and CDR2 SYDVKM. The V end lost 10 bases, the J end lost 2 bases, and 18 bases lay between the germline ends. This CDR3 region has 14 residues. CDR3 loop: CAIWGGGRTYEQYF. CDR3 bases: TGTGCCATCTGGGGAGGAGGGAGGACCTACGAGCAGTACTTC.

The chain recombines TRBV18 with TRBJ2-7; D gene ambiguous. V lost 2 bases to trimming and J lost 1 base, with 12 bases between them. This CDR3 contains 15 residues. CDR1 and CDR2 from the germline V gene are KGHSH and LQKENI. CDR3 sequence: CASSPGRWSSYEQYF. Here the CDR3 DNA reads TGTGCCAGCTCACCAGGTCGGTGGAGTTCCTACGAGCAGTACTTC.

The chain joins TRBV7-3 to TRBJ2-2; 9 nucleotides line up with TRBD1. The CDR3 is 15 amino acids. Germline V CDR1 and CDR2: SGHTA, FQGTGA. The V gene end was trimmed by 5 bases and the J gene end by 1 base; junction bases not matched to a gene: 2. DNA of the CDR3: TGTGCCAGCAGCCCGGGACAGGGGAACACCGGGGAGCTGTTTTTT. This encodes CASSPGQGNTGELFF.

The chain links TRBV12-3 or TRBV12-4 to TRBJ1-1; D gene ambiguous. Trimming cost V 3 bases and J 1 base, with 6 bases left between them. CDR3 size: 13 residues. The CDR3 is CASSFRRNTEAFF. CDR3 nucleotide sequence: TGTGCCAGCAGTTTTCGGAGGAACACTGAAGCTTTCTTT.